This passage covers 20 T cell receptor beta chains from one sample sequenced in a study of pediatric ulcerative colitis. One to two pinch biopsies were taken from the rectum during colonoscopy. Data came from immunoSEQ multiplex PCR; TCRdb stores just in-frame clones and leaves some out. This table holds more than 10,000 clones, roughly three quarters found once. Sequenced input: gut tissue. Receptors originate from a boy aged 5-17 years who was a control in a study of pediatric ulcerative colitis.

This chain connects TRBV5-1 to TRBJ2-1; 7 bases are shared with TRBD2. The V segment lost 4 bases and the J segment 3 bases; nucleotides outside the gene matches: 10. The length of the CDR3 is 16 residues. CDR1 is SGHRS and CDR2 is YFSETQ in the germline V gene. CDR3 in amino acids: CASSQGPSGRYNEQFF. CDR3 DNA sequence: TGCGCCAGCAGCCAAGGTCCTAGCGGCCGCTACAATGAGCAGTTCTTC.

This chain joins TRBV9 and TRBJ2-3; D is possibly TRBD2 (6 bases). This CDR3 is built from 16 residues. The ends were cut back, 4 bases at V and 3 bases at J, with 18 bases in the middle. CDR1 is SGDLS and CDR2 is YYNGEE in the germline V gene. The CDR3 region is CASSPSPGVGTDTQYF. In DNA form, the CDR3 reads TGTGCCAGCAGCCCATCCCCGGGAGTGGGTACAGATACGCAGTATTTT.

Only a few counts were recorded for this clone. CDR3 bases: TGTGCCAGCAGCTTAAGTGCAGATACGCAGTATTTT. It is translated as CASSLSADTQYF. The gene calls are TRBV11-3 and TRBJ2-3; D uncertain. Germline V CDR1 and CDR2: SGHNT, YENEEA. The length of the CDR3 is 12 residues. The V end was cut by 2 bases, the J end by 4 bases, with 4 bases between.

A single count supports this clone. This rearrangement joins TRBV11-2 to TRBJ2-2; 10 nucleotides agree with TRBD2. This CDR3 is built from 17 residues. The junction had 8 bases not matched to a gene; V was cut back by 5 bases and J by 2 bases. Germline V lookup: CDR1 SGHAT, CDR2 FQNNGV. Written as DNA, the CDR3 is TGTGCCAGCAGCCTTGGACTAGCGGCTTACAACACCGGGGAGCTGTTTTTT. It is translated as CASSLGLAAYNTGELFF.

The genes are TRBV5-1 and TRBJ2-3; 8 bases align to TRBD2. The junction had 10 bases not matched to a gene; V was cut back by 3 bases and J by 4 bases. Germline-derived CDR1 and CDR2 are SGHRS and YFSETQ. This CDR3 is 16 amino acids long. CDR3 amino acids: CASSSMGSGNPDTQYF. The CDR3 bases are TGCGCCAGCAGCTCCATGGGTAGCGGGAACCCAGATACGCAGTATTTT.

The chain combines TRBV19 with TRBJ1-3; no definite D call. The CDR3 runs 16 residues. V was shortened by 3 bases and J by 2 bases, with 14 bases between the two germline ends. CDR1 LNHDA and CDR2 SQIVND come from the germline V gene (reference sequence). The CDR3 loop reads CASSINGPQTGNTIYF. In DNA, the CDR3 is TGTGCCAGTAGTATTAACGGTCCCCAAACTGGAAACACCATATATTTT.

This clone was counted once. In nucleotides, the CDR3 is TGTGCCAGCAGCCCCTCTAGCGGGAGGTCCGCCATTCAGTACTTC. Translation: CASSPSSGRSAIQYF. The chain combines TRBV11-2 with TRBJ2-4; the match to TRBD2 covers 11 bases. V lost 5 bases, J lost 9 bases, and 9 bases stayed unmatched. The CDR3 extends over 15 amino acids. Germline-derived CDR1 and CDR2 are SGHAT and FQNNGV. Using reference TRBV11-2 and TRBJ2-4 for the parts outside the CDR3, the full variable domain is EAGVAQSPRYKIIEKRQSVAFWCNPISGHATLYWYQQILGQGPKLLIQFQNNGVVDDSQLPKDRFSAERLKGVDSTLKIQPAKLEDSAVYLCASSPSSGRSAIQYFGAGTRLSVL.

The V and J genes are TRBV15 and TRBJ1-3; TRBD1 matches 8 bases. Looked up from germline, CDR1 is LNHNV and CDR2 is YYDKDF (reference sequence). The CDR3 loop spans 13 amino acids. Trimming took 6 bases from V and 3 from J; bases not matched to a gene: 1. The CDR3 DNA reads as TGTGCCACCAGAACAGGGGGTGGAAACACCATATATTTT. It encodes CATRTGGGNTIYF.

The gene calls are TRBV29-1 and TRBJ2-3; D is ambiguous. The V gene lost 1 base and the J gene lost 2 bases, with 7 bases spanning the gap. This CDR3 is built from 13 residues. CDR1 is SQVTM, CDR2 ANQGSEA, per germline. The CDR3 sequence: CSVEGGDTDTQYF. The DNA for the CDR3 is TGCAGCGTTGAAGGGGGTGACACAGATACGCAGTATTTT.

The chain employs TRBV5-1 and TRBJ1-2; D uncertain. Germline V gene data show CDR1 as SGHRS and CDR2 as YFSETQ. The length of the CDR3 is 17 residues. Trimming removed 2 bases from V and 2 bases from J, with 19 bases in between. The chain's CDR3 is CASSLLNSHVRNYGYTF. Written as DNA, the CDR3 is TGCGCCAGCAGCTTATTAAACAGTCATGTTCGAAACTATGGCTACACCTTC.

The gene calls are TRBV7-3 and TRBJ2-1; a weak D match, TRBD2 (6 bases). This CDR3 is built from 15 residues. V lost 3 bases and J lost 6, with 15 bases in between. CDR1 and CDR2 (germline): SGHTA, FQGTGA. The CDR3 DNA reads TGTGCCAGCAGCTTCTCTTGGGAGGTCGGCAATGAGCAGTTCTTC. It yields the protein CASSFSWEVGNEQFF.

This clone was picked up one time. The rearrangement joins TRBV15 to TRBJ1-4; weak D call: TRBD1 (5 bases). V was clipped by 0 bases and J by 8 bases, with 13 bases between them. The CDR3 is made up of 15 amino acids. Germline CDR1 and CDR2: LNHNV and YYDKDF (reference sequence). The CDR3 region is CATSRDSGLGEKLFF. The DNA for the CDR3 is TGTGCCACCAGCAGAGATTCGGGGCTGGGGGAAAAACTGTTTTTT.

The chain employs TRBV11-3 and TRBJ2-3; D not certain. V was trimmed by 1 base and J by 0 bases, leaving 8 bases between them. There are 15 residues in the CDR3. Germline V CDR1 and CDR2: SGHNT, YENEEA. The CDR3 sequence is CASSLGSASTDTQYF. In DNA, the CDR3 is TGTGCCAGCAGCTTAGGGTCCGCTAGCACAGATACGCAGTATTTT.

This clone was seen a few times. V gene TRBV9 combines with J gene TRBJ1-2; 9 bases align to TRBD1. Unmatched junction bases numbered 7, after V lost 3 bases and J lost 4 bases. CDR3 size: 15 residues. Germline assignment: CDR1 SGDLS and CDR2 YYNGEE. This CDR3 reads CASSAPGQGFYGYTF. CDR3 bases: TGTGCCAGCAGCGCTCCGGGACAGGGCTTCTATGGCTACACCTTC.

This chain connects TRBV6-5 to TRBJ2-3; tentatively, D is TRBD2 (6 bases). CDR1 and CDR2 from the germline V gene are MNHEY and SVGAGI. V was trimmed by 6 bases and J by 0 bases, leaving 13 bases between them. The CDR3 spans 15 residues. CDR3 nucleotide sequence: TGTGCCAGCAGCTTAGGAGGGACTAGCACAGATACGCAGTATTTT. Amino acid sequence: CASSLGGTSTDTQYF.

This clone was seen a handful of times. The rearrangement joins TRBV4-1 to TRBJ2-1; 10 nucleotides agree with TRBD2. CDR1 is MGHRA, CDR2 YSYEKL, per germline. CDR3 size: 19 residues. V shed 0 bases, J shed 8 bases, and the junction held 16 bases outside the gene matches. The CDR3 coding sequence is TGCGCCAGCAGCCAAGAGGTGAGGGGCCCTAGCGGGAGAGCCTATGAGCAGTTCTTC. This gives the protein CASSQEVRGPSGRAYEQFF.

V gene TRBV14 combines with J gene TRBJ2-5; D unresolved. The CDR3 length is 15 residues. Deletions cut 0 bases from V and 4 bases from J, with 12 bases between. Germline V gene sequence: CDR1 SGHDN, CDR2 FVKESK. This CDR3 reads CASSQERPRGETQYF. CDR3 bases: TGTGCCAGCAGCCAAGAAAGGCCCCGAGGAGAGACCCAGTACTTC.

This clone is a singleton in its sample. The chain uses TRBV6-1 and TRBJ2-7; D is unclear. The germline V and J ends were trimmed by 1 base and 4 bases, with 5 bases remaining between them. Germline V gene lookup returns CDR1 MNHNS and CDR2 SASEGT. The CDR3 spans 12 residues. In nucleotides, the CDR3 is TGTGCCAGCAGTGAAGTGCGATACGAGCAGTACTTC. This translates into CASSEVRYEQYF.

The chain links TRBV23-1 to TRBJ2-5; D is perhaps TRBD1 or TRBD2 (6 bases each). TRBV23-1 carries the ORF label, with uncertain function. Deletions cut 9 bases from V and 5 bases from J, with 16 bases between. The CDR3 length is 13 residues. The CDR3 sequence is CARASGAGETQYF. The CDR3 region has the DNA TGCGCCAGAGCCTCAGGGGCGGGGGAGACCCAGTACTTC.

The chain recombines TRBV4-2 with TRBJ2-4, with 9 bases lining up with TRBD1. V lost 0 bases, J lost 7 bases, and 4 bases stayed unmatched. The CDR3 runs to 15 residues. Germline V gene lookup returns CDR1 LGHNA and CDR2 YNFKEQ. The CDR3 sequence is CASSQDWDRVNIQYF. The CDR3 bases are TGTGCCAGCAGCCAAGACTGGGACAGGGTGAACATTCAGTACTTC.